The rows below give T cell receptor beta chains drawn from one sample of a study of tumour-infiltrating T cells in Burkitt lymphoma. Sequencing was performed with immunoSEQ multiplex PCR; in TCRdb, only in-frame clones are kept and a portion is missing. The data hold about 16,000 clones, with almost 80% observed a single time. Specimen: tumor tissue. The receptors shown here come from a human donor with diffuse large B-cell lymphoma. The CDR3 runs from the conserved cysteine through the conserved F or W. The D gene is left open where the match is weak. Rows give clone size only sometimes, using once, few, many, or a class for an expanded clone.

clone size	V gene	D gene	J gene	CDR3 DNA	CDR3 protein
few	TRBV7-9	-	TRBJ1-2	TGTGCCAGCAGCTTAACCGACAAGGACGGCTCTGGCTACACCTTC	CASSLTDKDGSGYTF
-	TRBV9	-	TRBJ1-1	TGTGCCAGCAGCGTAGAGGGGCCCACGGCCGCTTTCTTT	CASSVEGPTAAFF
few	TRBV7-8	-	TRBJ1-5	TGTGCCAGCAGCTTCGGGACGCCGAACAATCAGCCCCAGCATTTT	CASSFGTPNNQPQHF
-	TRBV18	-	TRBJ2-1	TGTGCCAGCTCACCGGGCCGACCCGAGCAGTTCTTC	CASSPGRPEQFF
-	TRBV4-2	-	TRBJ2-7	TGTGCCAGCAGCCAAGAGCCAGGATACGAGCAGTACTTC	CASSQEPGYEQYF
-	TRBV7-6	TRBD1	TRBJ2-1	TGTGCCAGCAGCGTAAGGACAGGGTTGAATGAGCAGTTCTTC	CASSVRTGLNEQFF
-	TRBV27	-	TRBJ2-7	TGTGCCAGCAGTTCGGACATAGCCGCTACTGGGGAGCAGTACTTC	CASSSDIAATGEQYF
-	TRBV5-1	-	TRBJ1-1	TGCGCCAGCAGCTTGGGACAGTACACCACTGAAGCTTTCTTT	CASSLGQYTTEAFF
-	TRBV7-9	TRBD2	TRBJ2-1	TGTGCCAGCAGCTTAGGCAGGGGGATTCAAGGACTAGCGGACAATGAGCAGTTCTTC	CASSLGRGIQGLADNEQFF
-	TRBV19	-	TRBJ1-4	TGTGCCAGTAGGACGGCAGGAGGTGAAAAACTGTTTTTT	CASRTAGGEKLFF
-	TRBV2	TRBD1	TRBJ1-2	TGTGCCAGCTCGGGACAGAACTATGGCTACACCTTC	CASSGQNYGYTF
-	TRBV5-1	-	TRBJ2-7	TGCGCCAGCAGCTTGGCATGGCCGGATCCGGGGGAGCAGTACTTC	CASSLAWPDPGEQYF
-	TRBV6-5	-	TRBJ1-5	TGTGCCAGCAGTTATTCTGGCAGAGCACCCCAGCATTTT	CASSYSGRAPQHF
-	TRBV9	-	TRBJ1-3	TGTGCCAGCACTTCCACGGACAGCTCTGGAAACACCATATATTTT	CASTSTDSSGNTIYF
-	TRBV5-1	-	TRBJ1-1	TGCGCCAGCAGCAATAGCGGGGTGCGGGACACTGAAGCTTTCTTT	CASSNSGVRDTEAFF
-	TRBV15	TRBD1	TRBJ2-2	TGTGCCACCAGCAGAGGGACAGGGGGGAACACCGGGGAGCTGTTTTTT	CATSRGTGGNTGELFF
-	TRBV11-2	-	TRBJ2-7	TGTGCCAGCAGCTTAGGTTGGGGTTACGAGCAGTACTTC	CASSLGWGYEQYF
once	TRBV9	-	TRBJ1-2	TGTGCCAGCAGCGTAGGAACACAGAACTATGGCTACACCTTC	CASSVGTQNYGYTF
-	TRBV18	-	TRBJ1-2	TGTGCCAGCTCCCCTAGAAGGGGATATGGGAATGGCTACACCTTC	CASSPRRGYGNGYTF
-	TRBV19	TRBD2	TRBJ2-7	TGTGCCAGTAGTATTGGCGGGGGGGCCTACGAGCAGTACTTC	CASSIGGGAYEQYF
-	TRBV4-3	-	TRBJ1-1	TGCGCCAGCAGCCAAGATTCGTCGGGACCCCAGGGCACTGAAGCTTTCTTT	CASSQDSSGPQGTEAFF
-	TRBV5-1	-	TRBJ1-2	TGCGCCAGCAGCTCAATGGGGGGCTACACCTTC	CASSSMGGYTF